The T cell receptor (beta chain) under discussion was sequenced for a study of Ad26.COV2.S vaccination and SARS-CoV-2 variants (dated by TCRdb to the early 2020s). For the wider study: Donors in the vaccine arm were drawn from COV1001, a multicentre, randomized, double-blind, placebo-controlled phase I-IIa trial testing Ad26.COV2.S in healthy adults. TCRbeta repertoire sequencing served as the tool for gauging how specific and how broad the SARS-CoV-2-reactive T cell receptors were following Ad26.COV2.S vaccination. A total of approximately 30 samples were included in the TCR-sequenced set, comprising around 19 Ad26.COV2.S vaccine recipients, 5 placebo recipients and 8 SARS-CoV-2 convalescent individuals. Ad26.COV2.S was administered intramuscularly at 5 x 10^10 or 1 x 10^11 viral particles, either as a single shot or as two shots given 56 days apart. Throughout the experiments and outcome assessment, investigators stayed blinded to trial group allocation. Trial participants were randomized into five groups of five, in which low-dose or high-dose Ad26.COV2.S was given once or twice, or placebo was given on both occasions.

In the case of this clone: It has no known antigen specificity. Nothing much larger sits one base from this clone, and base qualities are not available.

The treatment or condition tag for this specimen amounts to: some 20 received Ad26.COV2.S at low or high dose, single or two shots; roughly five received placebo; per-sample allocation not given. For vaccine and placebo recipients, repertoires were sequenced using samples collected on day 63 after the first injection. In Cohort 1b, 25 adults aged 18-55 years were enrolled at a single site in Boston, USA, between 29 July and 7 August 2020. As a vaccine, Ad26.COV2.S was a replication-incompetent adenovirus type 26 vector that expressed a prefusion-stabilized SARS-CoV-2 spike protein derived from the original Wuhan strain. V loses 0 bases, J loses 0 bases, and the germline ends lie 11 bases apart. The CDR3 runs 17 amino acids, cysteine and phenylalanine included. Kept here is only the CDR3 DNA, which spans 51 bases and is read in frame from base 1. From a lookup of the germline V gene, CDR1 and CDR2 are MGHRA and YSYEKL.

The full study reports these points: It was noted by the authors that total T cell responses may have been underestimated by the TCR breadth and depth analyses. After vaccination, substantial breadth of spike-specific CD8+ and CD4+ T cell responses was reported. Vaccine and placebo recipients had similar non-spike TCR breadth, a finding consistent with the vaccine containing only spike. Comparing responses between vaccine doses or regimens was not something the study was powered to do. Ad26.COV2.S recipients had higher spike-specific TCR breadth than placebo recipients (P = 0.0014).

TCRbeta CDR3 regions were sequenced with the immunoSEQ Assay. After extraction, genomic DNA underwent amplification by bias-controlled multiplex PCR, followed by high-throughput sequencing. The study's processing was this. To quantify the absolute abundance of every unique TCRbeta CDR3 region, sequences were collapsed and filtered. T cell fraction was estimated by normalizing TCRbeta template counts to usable DNA, with usable DNA measured through amplification of reference genes found in all nucleated cells. Repertoire TCRs were annotated as SARS-CoV-2-specific by exact matching of V gene, CDR3 amino acid sequence and J gene to a known reactive TCR set. MIRA supplied the reference SARS-CoV-2 TCR set, which was filtered for enrichment in COVID-19-positive ImmuneCODE repertoires so that public or cross-reactive TCRs were removed. Using the MIRA antigens, annotated TCRs were further analysed by specific ORF or by position within an ORF. Depth was the summed frequency of annotated unique rearrangements, while breadth was defined as annotated unique rearrangements over total unique productive rearrangements. Two-sided Wilcoxon rank-sum tests were used to compare TCR breadth between groups. TCRdb re-hosts the immuneACCESS table, in-frame sequences only. Its copies lack some clones; in the studies checked, an unresolved V gene accounts for under half of them, and the cause for the rest is not known. The V and J calls and clone size were taken over from that table, and D and trimming were inferred from the DNA. The sample table contains approximately 480,000 clones; only one count was recorded for approximately 90% of them. Roughly 13% of the sample belongs to the ten largest clones.

Specimen: peripheral blood, collected in a trial of Ad26.COV2.S vaccine versus placebo. The sequence derives from a person aged 18-60 years who received the Ad26.COV2.S COVID-19 vaccine or a placebo. The chain joins TRBV4-1 to TRBJ2-2; confidence is insufficient to name the D gene. The DNA reads TGCGCCAGCAGCCAAGATCTTTCAGGTCCGAACACCGGGGAGCTGTTTTTT. The translation is CASSQDLSGPNTGELFF.